This T cell receptor beta chain was identified in a study of cytomegalovirus exposure and HLA in healthy donors. Primers for the PCR totalled 60 Vbeta and 13 Jbeta. Sequenced by immunoSEQ multiplex PCR; TCRdb stores in-frame clones only, minus some. This table holds roughly 100,000 clones, over 65% found once. The V end was cut by 0 bases, the J end by 7 bases, with 13 bases between. The CDR3 runs to 16 residues. Germline CDR1 and CDR2: MNHEY and SVGAGI. The receptor comes from a man between 40 and 49 years old in good health and CMV-seropositive. The chain uses TRBV6-5 and TRBJ1-6, with D possibly matching TRBD1 (5 bases). The source material was PBMCs. This chain's CDR3 is CASSYSWGRENSPLHF. In DNA form, the CDR3 reads TGTGCCAGCAGTTACTCGTGGGGGAGGGAAAATTCACCCCTCCACTTT.